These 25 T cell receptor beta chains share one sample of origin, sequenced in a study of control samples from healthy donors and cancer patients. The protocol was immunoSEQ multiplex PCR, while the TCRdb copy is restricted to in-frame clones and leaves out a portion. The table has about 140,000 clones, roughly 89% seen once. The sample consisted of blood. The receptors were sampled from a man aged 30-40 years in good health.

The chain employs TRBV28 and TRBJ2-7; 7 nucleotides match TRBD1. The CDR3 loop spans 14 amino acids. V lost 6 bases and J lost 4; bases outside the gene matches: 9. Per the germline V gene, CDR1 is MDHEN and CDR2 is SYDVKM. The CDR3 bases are TGTGCCAGCAGACAGGGGCCTTTTCTTTACGAGCAGTACTTC. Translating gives CASRQGPFLYEQYF. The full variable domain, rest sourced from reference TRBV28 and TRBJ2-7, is DVKVTQSSRYLVKRTGEKVFLECVQDMDHENMFWYRQDPGLGLRLIYFSYDVKMKEKGDIPEGYSVSREKKERFSLILESASTNQTSMYLCASRQGPFLYEQYFGPGTRLTVT.

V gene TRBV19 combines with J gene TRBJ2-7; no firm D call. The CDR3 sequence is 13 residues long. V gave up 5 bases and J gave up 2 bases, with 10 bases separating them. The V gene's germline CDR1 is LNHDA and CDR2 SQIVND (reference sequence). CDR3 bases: TGTGCCAGTAGTTCAACAGTAGCCTACGAGCAGTACTTC. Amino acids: CASSSTVAYEQYF.

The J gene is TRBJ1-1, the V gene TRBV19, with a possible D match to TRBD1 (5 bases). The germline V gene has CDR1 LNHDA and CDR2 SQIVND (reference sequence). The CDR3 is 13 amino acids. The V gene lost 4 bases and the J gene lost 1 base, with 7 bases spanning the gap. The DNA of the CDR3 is TGTGCCAGTAGTAATCAGGGGAACACTGAAGCTTTCTTT. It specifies CASSNQGNTEAFF.

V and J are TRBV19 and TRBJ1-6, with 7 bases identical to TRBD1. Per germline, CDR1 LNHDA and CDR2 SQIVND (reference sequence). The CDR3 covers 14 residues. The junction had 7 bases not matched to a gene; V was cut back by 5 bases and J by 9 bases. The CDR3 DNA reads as TGTGCCAGTAGTCTTCGACAGGGTGGTTCACCCCTCCACTTT. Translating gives CASSLRQGGSPLHF.

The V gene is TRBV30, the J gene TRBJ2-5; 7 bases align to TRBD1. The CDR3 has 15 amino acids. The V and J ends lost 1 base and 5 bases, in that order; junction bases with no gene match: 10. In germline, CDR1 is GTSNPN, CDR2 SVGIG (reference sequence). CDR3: CAWSAGGQGWETQYF. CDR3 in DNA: TGTGCCTGGAGTGCAGGGGGTCAGGGCTGGGAGACCCAGTACTTC.

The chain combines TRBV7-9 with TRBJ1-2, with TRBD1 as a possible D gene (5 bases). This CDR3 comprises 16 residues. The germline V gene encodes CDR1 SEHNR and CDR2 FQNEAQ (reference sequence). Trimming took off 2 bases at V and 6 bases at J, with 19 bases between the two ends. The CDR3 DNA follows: TGTGCCAGCAGCTTACATAGTAGGGGCGGCTGGGATGGCTACACCTTC. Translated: CASSLHSRGGWDGYTF. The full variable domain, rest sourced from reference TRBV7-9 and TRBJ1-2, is DTGVSQNPRHKITKRGQNVTFRCDPISEHNRLYWYRQTLGQGPEFLTYFQNEAQLEKSRLLSDRFSAERPKGSFSTLEIQRTEQGDSAMYLCASSLHSRGGWDGYTFGSGTRLTVV.

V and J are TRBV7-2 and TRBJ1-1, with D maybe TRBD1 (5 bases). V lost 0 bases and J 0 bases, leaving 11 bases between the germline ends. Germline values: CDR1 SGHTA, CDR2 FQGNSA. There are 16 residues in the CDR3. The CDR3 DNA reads TGTGCCAGCAGCTTAGCCGGGGGACCCTTGAACACTGAAGCTTTCTTT. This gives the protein CASSLAGGPLNTEAFF. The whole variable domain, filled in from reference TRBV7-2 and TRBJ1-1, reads GAGVSQSPSNKVTEKGKDVELRCDPISGHTALYWYRQSLGQGLEFLIYFQGNSAPDKSGLPSDRFSAERTGGSVSTLTIQRTQQEDSAVYLCASSLAGGPLNTEAFFGQGTRLTVV.

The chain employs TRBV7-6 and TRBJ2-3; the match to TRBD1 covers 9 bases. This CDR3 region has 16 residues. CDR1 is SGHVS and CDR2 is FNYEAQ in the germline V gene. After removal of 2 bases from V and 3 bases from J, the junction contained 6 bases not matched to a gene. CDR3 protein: CASSLSPGTGTDTQYF. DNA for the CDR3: TGTGCCAGCAGCTTAAGCCCCGGGACAGGGACAGATACGCAGTATTTT.

The CDR3: CASSSGGINYGYTF. The CDR3 nucleotides are TGTGCCAGCAGTTCGGGGGGGATTAACTATGGCTACACCTTC. This rearrangement joins TRBV6-5 to TRBJ1-2, with D tentatively TRBD1 (5 bases). CDR3 length: 14 amino acids. V lost 4 bases to trimming and J lost 1 base, with 10 bases between them. Germline lookup yields CDR1 MNHEY and CDR2 SVGAGI.

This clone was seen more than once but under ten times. CDR3 DNA sequence: TGTGCCAGCAGCTTGTTGGCGGGAGTAAACAATGAGCAGTTCTTC. It is translated as CASSLLAGVNNEQFF. The gene calls are TRBV11-3 and TRBJ2-1; 7 bases match TRBD2. The V and J ends lost 3 bases and 5 bases, in that order; junction bases with no gene match: 7. Germline CDR1 and CDR2: SGHNT and YENEEA. The CDR3 consists of 15 residues.

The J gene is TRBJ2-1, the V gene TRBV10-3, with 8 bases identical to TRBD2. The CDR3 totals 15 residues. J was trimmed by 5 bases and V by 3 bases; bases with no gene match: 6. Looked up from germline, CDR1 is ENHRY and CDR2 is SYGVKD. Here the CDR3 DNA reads TGTGCCATCAGTGATCCAGCGGGAGTTGACAATGAGCAGTTCTTC. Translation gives CAISDPAGVDNEQFF.

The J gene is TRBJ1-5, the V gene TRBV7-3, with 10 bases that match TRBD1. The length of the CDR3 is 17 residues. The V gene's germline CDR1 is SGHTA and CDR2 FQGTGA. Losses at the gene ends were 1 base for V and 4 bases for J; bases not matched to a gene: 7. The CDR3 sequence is CASSLIKGQGLNQPQHF. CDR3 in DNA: TGTGCCAGCAGCTTAATTAAGGGACAGGGGTTGAATCAGCCCCAGCATTTT.

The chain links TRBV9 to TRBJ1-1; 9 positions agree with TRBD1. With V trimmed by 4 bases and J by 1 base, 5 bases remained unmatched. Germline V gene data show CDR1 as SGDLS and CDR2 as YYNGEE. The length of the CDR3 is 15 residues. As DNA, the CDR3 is TGTGCCAGCAGCAAAACACAGGGGGCGAACACTGAAGCTTTCTTT. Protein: CASSKTQGANTEAFF.

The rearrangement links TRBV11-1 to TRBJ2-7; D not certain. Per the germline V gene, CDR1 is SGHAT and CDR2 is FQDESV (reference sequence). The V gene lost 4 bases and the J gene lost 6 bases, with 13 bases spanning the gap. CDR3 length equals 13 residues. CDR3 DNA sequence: TGTGCCAGCAGCTGGCCTAGTCGGTTCGAGCAGTACTTC. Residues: CASSWPSRFEQYF.

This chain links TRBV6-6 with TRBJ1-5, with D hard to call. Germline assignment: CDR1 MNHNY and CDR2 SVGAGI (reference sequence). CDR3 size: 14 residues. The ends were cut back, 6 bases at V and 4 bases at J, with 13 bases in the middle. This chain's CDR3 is CASSGVKANQPQHF. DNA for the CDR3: TGTGCCAGCAGCGGGGTGAAGGCTAATCAGCCCCAGCATTTT.

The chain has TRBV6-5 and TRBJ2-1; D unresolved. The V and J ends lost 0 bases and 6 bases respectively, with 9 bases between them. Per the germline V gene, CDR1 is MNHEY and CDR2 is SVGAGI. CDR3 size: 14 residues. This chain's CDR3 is CASSYSRSFNEQFF. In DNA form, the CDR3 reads TGTGCCAGCAGTTACTCGAGGTCTTTCAATGAGCAGTTCTTC.

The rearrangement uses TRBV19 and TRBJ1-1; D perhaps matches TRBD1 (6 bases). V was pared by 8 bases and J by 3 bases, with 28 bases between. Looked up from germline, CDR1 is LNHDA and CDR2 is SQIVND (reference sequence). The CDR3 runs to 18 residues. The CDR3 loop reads CASCLGTWARGHYTEAFF. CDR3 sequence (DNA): TGTGCCAGTTGCCTAGGAACGTGGGCCAGGGGTCACTACACTGAAGCTTTCTTT.

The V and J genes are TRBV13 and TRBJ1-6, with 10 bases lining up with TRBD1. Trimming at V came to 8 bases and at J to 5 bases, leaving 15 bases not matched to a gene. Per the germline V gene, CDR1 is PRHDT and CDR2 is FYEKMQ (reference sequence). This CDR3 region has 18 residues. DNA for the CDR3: TGTGCCAGCGAATTCCGTAGGACGGGACAGGGGAATAATTCACCCCTCCACTTT. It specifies CASEFRRTGQGNNSPLHF.

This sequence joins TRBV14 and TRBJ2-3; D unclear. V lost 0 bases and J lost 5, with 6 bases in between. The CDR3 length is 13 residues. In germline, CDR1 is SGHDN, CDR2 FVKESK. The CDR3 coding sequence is TGTGCCAGCAGCCAAGATATCAGAGATACGCAGTATTTT. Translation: CASSQDIRDTQYF.

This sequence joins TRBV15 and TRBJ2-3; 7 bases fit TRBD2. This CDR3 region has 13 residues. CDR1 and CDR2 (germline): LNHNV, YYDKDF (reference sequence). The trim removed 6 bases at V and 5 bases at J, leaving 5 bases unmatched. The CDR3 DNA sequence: TGTGCCACCAGGGGAGGGGATGGAGATACGCAGTATTTT. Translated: CATRGGDGDTQYF. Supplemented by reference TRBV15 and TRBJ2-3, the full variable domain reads DAMVIQNPRYQVTQFGKPVTLSCSQTLNHNVMYWYQQKSSQAPKLLFHYYDKDFNNEADTPDNFQSRRPNTSFCFLDIRSPGLGDTAMYLCATRGGDGDTQYFGPGTRLTVL.

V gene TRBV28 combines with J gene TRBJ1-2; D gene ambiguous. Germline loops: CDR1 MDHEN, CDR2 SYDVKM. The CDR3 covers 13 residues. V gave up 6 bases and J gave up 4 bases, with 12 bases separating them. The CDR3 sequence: CASRPTRRYGYTF. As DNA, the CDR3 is TGTGCCAGCAGACCGACCCGCCGCTATGGCTACACCTTC.

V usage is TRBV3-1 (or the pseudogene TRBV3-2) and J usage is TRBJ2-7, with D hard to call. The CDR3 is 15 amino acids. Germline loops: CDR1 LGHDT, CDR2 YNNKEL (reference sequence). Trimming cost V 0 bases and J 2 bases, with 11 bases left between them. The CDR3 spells CASSQDTVRAYEQYF. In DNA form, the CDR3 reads TGTGCCAGCAGCCAAGATACGGTTAGGGCCTACGAGCAGTACTTC.

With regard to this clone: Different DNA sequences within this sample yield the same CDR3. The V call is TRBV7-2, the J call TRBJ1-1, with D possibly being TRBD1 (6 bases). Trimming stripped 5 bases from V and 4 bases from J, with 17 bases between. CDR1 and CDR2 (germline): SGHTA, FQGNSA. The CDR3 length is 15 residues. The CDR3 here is CASSPRGGRFTEAFF. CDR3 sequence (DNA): TGTGCCAGCAGCCCGAGAGGGGGGCGCTTCACTGAAGCTTTCTTT. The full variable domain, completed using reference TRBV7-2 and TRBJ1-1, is GAGVSQSPSNKVTEKGKDVELRCDPISGHTALYWYRQSLGQGLEFLIYFQGNSAPDKSGLPSDRFSAERTGGSVSTLTIQRTQQEDSAVYLCASSPRGGRFTEAFFGQGTRLTVV.

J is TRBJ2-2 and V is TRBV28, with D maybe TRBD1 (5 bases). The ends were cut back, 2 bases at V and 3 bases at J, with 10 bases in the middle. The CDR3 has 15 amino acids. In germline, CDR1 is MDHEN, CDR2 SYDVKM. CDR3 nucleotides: TGTGCCAGCAGTTTAGGCCAGGGCCACACCGGGGAGCTGTTTTTT. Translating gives CASSLGQGHTGELFF.

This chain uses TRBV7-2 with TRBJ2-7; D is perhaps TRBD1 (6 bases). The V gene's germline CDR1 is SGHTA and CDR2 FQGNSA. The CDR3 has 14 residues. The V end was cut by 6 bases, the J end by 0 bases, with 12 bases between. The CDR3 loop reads CASSRGQHSYEQYF. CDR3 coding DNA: TGTGCCAGCAGTCGAGGACAGCACTCCTACGAGCAGTACTTC.